The sequence of this T cell receptor beta chain was determined in a study of cytomegalovirus exposure and HLA in healthy donors. Study results and limitations: The authors confirmed in vitro that a few CMV-associated chains were specific for CMV antigens. As a later analysis revealed, most CMV-associated TCR beta chains appeared HLA-restricted.

The study ran its PCR with 60 Vbeta and 13 Jbeta primers. Using immunoSEQ multiplex PCR, the repertoire was profiled, and TCRdb retains in-frame clones only, with some absent. The table records approximately 180,000 clones, around 81% of them present only once. Of note for this clone: No antigen is known for it.

V dropped 3 bases and J dropped 5 bases, with 14 bases sitting between them. Germline CDR1 is SGHTA and CDR2 is FQGNSA. The CDR3 is 14 amino acids. The TCR comes from a woman aged 30 to 39 in good health and CMV-seronegative. The chain recombines TRBV7-2 with TRBJ2-7; D might be TRBD1 (5 bases). Specimen: PBMCs. CDR3 amino acids: CASSFGEGADEQYF. In DNA form, the CDR3 reads TGTGCCAGCAGCTTCGGAGAAGGGGCGGACGAGCAGTACTTC.